The rows below give T cell receptor beta chains drawn from one sample of a study of OX40 agonist ivuxolimab in advanced cancers. Assay used: immunoSEQ multiplex PCR; TCRdb lists only in-frame clones, some missing. This table has 20,000 or so clones, around two thirds appearing once. The sample in question was CD4+ or CD8+ T cells sorted from blood, obtained in a trial of the OX40 agonist ivuxolimab. These receptors were obtained from an adult with an advanced solid tumor such as melanoma, head and neck, liver or kidney cancer. Both conserved end residues are part of each CDR3. Each record gives: J gene, clone size, V gene, D gene, CDR3 DNA, CDR3 protein. The D gene is left open where the match is weak. The size entry is marked missing in some rows and otherwise reads once, few, many or a size class.

TRBJ2-7 few TRBV7-5 - TGTGCCAGAAGCCCCCGCGGTGGGAGGACTAGCGGGGGGCCGGCCTACGAGCAGTACTTC CARSPRGGRTSGGPAYEQYF
TRBJ1-3 - TRBV10-1 TRBD1 TGCGCCAGCAACCCCCCGAACAGGGGCCGCAGGGGAAGGGGAATAGGAAACACCATATATTTT CASNPPNRGRRGRGIGNTIYF
TRBJ1-1 - TRBV19 - TGTGCCAGTAGCATGGGAGGGAACACTGAAGCTTTCTTT CASSMGGNTEAFF
TRBJ2-1 - TRBV6-5 - TGTGCCAGCAGTCTAGGTCAGTCCATAGTCAATGAGCAGTTCTTC CASSLGQSIVNEQFF
TRBJ1-6 many TRBV2 - TGTGCCAGCAGTGATCTGGGAGCACCCCTCCACTTT CASSDLGAPLHF
TRBJ1-2 - TRBV27 TRBD1 TGTGCCAGCAGTTTATGGGGGACAGGGGGCTCTTCTGGCTACACCTTC CASSLWGTGGSSGYTF
TRBJ2-7 - TRBV11-2 - TGTGCCAGCAGCTTAGAGGTTATGTGGGGGCAGTACTTC CASSLEVMWGQYF
TRBJ1-2 - TRBV5-4 TRBD1 TGTGCCAGCAGCTGGGACAGGGGGGCGATTGGCTACACCTTC CASSWDRGAIGYTF
TRBJ2-5 - TRBV5-4 - TGTGCCAGCAGCAAAGGACACTTAGAGACCCAGTACTTC CASSKGHLETQYF
TRBJ2-5 - TRBV5-4 TRBD1 TGTGCCAGCAGCTGGGACAGCCTCCAAGAGACCCAGTACTTC CASSWDSLQETQYF
TRBJ2-1 - TRBV25-1 TRBD2 TGTGCCAGCAGTGAATGGAGTAGCGGGAGCTTCTACAATGAGCAGTTCTTC CASSEWSSGSFYNEQFF
TRBJ2-2 - TRBV5-4 - TGTGCCAGCAGCCTCCTGGACTACCCTATTAACACCGGGGAGCTGTTTTTT CASSLLDYPINTGELFF
TRBJ2-1 - TRBV6-5 TRBD2 TGTGCCAGCAGTTCAGGACTAGCGGGAGTCGATGAGCAGTTCTTC CASSSGLAGVDEQFF
TRBJ1-1 - TRBV11-2 - TGTGCCAGCAGCCCCCGTCGGGGGGCTTTCTTT CASSPRRGAFF
TRBJ1-1 - TRBV28 - TGTGCCAGCAGAGGGCCGCCGAACACTGAAGCTTTCTTT CASRGPPNTEAFF
TRBJ2-2 - TRBV6-5 - TGTGCCAGCAGTTCCATCACCGGGGAGCTGTTTTTT CASSSITGELFF
TRBJ2-1 - TRBV5-6 - TGTGCCAGCAGCTTGGTACGGGTCTCCTACAATGAGCAGTTCTTC CASSLVRVSYNEQFF
TRBJ2-3 many TRBV30 - TGTGCCTGGAGTTCGCCAAGCTCAGTGGACCACGAGTATTTT CAWSSPSSVDHEYF
TRBJ2-1 - TRBV11-2 - TGTGCCAGCAGCTCCGGACAGCCTTCTGAGCAGTTCTTC CASSSGQPSEQFF
TRBJ2-1 few TRBV19 TRBD2 TGTGCCAGTACCCCGGGGGGTTACTACAATGAGCAGTTCTTC CASTPGGYYNEQFF
TRBJ2-7 - TRBV5-6 - TGTGCCAGCAGCACCGGCCTCGGGCAGTACTTC CASSTGLGQYF
TRBJ2-7 medium-sized TRBV5-4 - TGTGCCAGCAGCTTGGCCCTAGCGAGTAACGAGCAGTACTTC CASSLALASNEQYF
TRBJ2-1 - TRBV7-2 TRBD2 TGTGCCAGCAGCTTAACTAGCGGGCGCCACAATGAGCAGTTCTTC CASSLTSGRHNEQFF
TRBJ1-2 - TRBV4-1 - TGCGCCAGCAGCCAAGATCTACTCGCCGGGACGTTGAGGGGAGGCGGCTACACCTTC CASSQDLLAGTLRGGGYTF
TRBJ1-2 few TRBV4-1 - TGCGCCAGCAGCCAAGGCCCACAGGGAACCCCCTATGGCTACACCTTC CASSQGPQGTPYGYTF
TRBJ2-7 - TRBV7-2 TRBD2 TGTGCCAGCAGCCCTGGGGGGGGACTAGTTATCTACGAGCAGTACTTC CASSPGGGLVIYEQYF
TRBJ1-1 few TRBV7-8 - TGTGCCAGCAGCTCAGGGACGTCGAGGGCTTTCTTT CASSSGTSRAFF